Listed below are T cell receptor beta chains from one sample, sequenced in a study of T cells in Graves' hyperthyroidism and ophthalmopathy. One entry per CDR3 protein, called by TCRdb with MiXCR from the multiplex PCR reads. The table lists nearly 750,000 distinct CDR3 sequences, roughly a third of them singletons. Sequencing was performed on blood. The source is a woman in her 40s with Graves' hyperthyroidism. The conserved cysteine and the conserved F or W are not part of the CDR3 here.

CDR3,V,J
ASSSGTGDHEQY,TRBV12-3/TRBV12-4,TRBJ2-7
ASSLVGGAGELF,TRBV7-2,TRBJ2-2
ASSLSGITVLSPLH,TRBV14,TRBJ1-6
ASSQVTGTLAYEQY,TRBV14,TRBJ2-7
SGVQGSVGSPLH,TRBV20-1,TRBJ1-6
ASSLEQFRGSTEAF,TRBV5-8,TRBJ1-1
ASGTDNAYEQY,TRBV28,TRBJ2-7
ASSLVGQLPEQY,TRBV7-2,TRBJ2-7
SAPPRGGRNQPQH,TRBV20-1,TRBJ1-5
ASSGQSRYGYT,TRBV18,TRBJ1-2
SANDAGRREGVNSNQPQH,TRBV20-1,TRBJ1-5
ASSDTSGGSQTQY,TRBV9,TRBJ2-5
ASSWTGISGYT,TRBV5-1,TRBJ1-2
ATSRGIGTGYIQY,TRBV15,TRBJ2-4
ASFEGRGGNQPQH,TRBV19,TRBJ1-5
ATSASGELF,TRBV10-3,TRBJ2-2
ASSRDHQPQH,TRBV7-8,TRBJ1-5
ASSLETGPYGYT,TRBV12-3/TRBV12-4,TRBJ1-2
ASSPRGQRYGYT,TRBV14,TRBJ1-2
AGKEGHLNTEAF,TRBV6-6,TRBJ1-1
ASRSRDSLF,TRBV7-2,TRBJ1-4
SLDRDGTQY,TRBV29-1,TRBJ2-5
ASSDLRSQQNTETF,TRBV6-1,TRBJ1-1
AISVGPRSSYEQY,TRBV10-3,TRBJ2-7
AIREEDSGELF,TRBV10-2,TRBJ2-2
AISEGRDEQY,TRBV10-3,TRBJ2-7
ASSLVLGSTNEKLF,TRBV11-2,TRBJ1-4
ASSIQGFTGELF,TRBV19,TRBJ2-2
ASSLAPGNTIY,TRBV7-2,TRBJ1-3
ASSESGGTQY,TRBV25-1,TRBJ2-5
ATSVGGGTGELF,TRBV24-1,TRBJ2-2
SAKEAQRVNTEAF,TRBV20-1,TRBJ1-1
ASSRNLGEQY,TRBV11-3,TRBJ2-7
ATGLAGREQY,TRBV6-5,TRBJ2-7
SALEFATNEKLF,TRBV20-1,TRBJ1-4
ASSQGGWNTEAF,TRBV14,TRBJ1-1
ASTSGRDYGYT,TRBV6-5,TRBJ1-2
SVSRGSTDTQY,TRBV29-1,TRBJ2-3
ATSDQQGSNYGYT,TRBV24-1,TRBJ1-2
ASSPTGGSYTEAL,TRBV7-2,TRBJ1-1
ASSLAGQGLSQPQH,TRBV7-2,TRBJ1-5
ASSSEGIRSGANVLT,TRBV9,TRBJ2-6
SAGDPGQLYSNQPQH,TRBV20-1,TRBJ1-5
ASSSQAQPQH,TRBV7-2,TRBJ1-5
ASSQDNAGVTNEKLF,TRBV4-1,TRBJ1-4
ASSLTAPGAGNTGELF,TRBV7-9,TRBJ2-2
ASSPFDTGPEAF,TRBV25-1,TRBJ1-1
AISEHGTGGLTDTQY,TRBV9,TRBJ2-3
GRREPGGELF,TRBV20-1,TRBJ2-2
ATSGLADSYEQY,TRBV10-3,TRBJ2-7
ASSPASGEQY,TRBV18,TRBJ2-7
ASRDGQSTDTQY,TRBV6-5,TRBJ2-3
ASRLTANNQPQH,TRBV12-3/TRBV12-4,TRBJ1-5